A single sample is the source of the 2 T cell receptor beta chains below, sequenced in a study of blood T cell repertoires in COVID-19. Measured with immunoSEQ multiplex PCR; TCRdb has only the in-frame clones, and not every one. The repertoire holds 250,000 to 300,000 clones, over 70% seen once, with 1.5% in the top ten. The sequenced material came from peripheral blood. Every receptor here comes from a woman between 40 and 55 years old who had recovered from COVID-19.

The chain employs TRBV11-2 and TRBJ1-4; D remains unclear. Germline-derived CDR1 and CDR2 are SGHAT and FQNNGV. The CDR3 has 14 amino acids. Trimming took off 1 base at V and 4 bases at J, with 7 bases between the two ends. CDR3 bases: TGTGCCAGCAGCTTAGGCGGGCTTAATGAAAAACTGTTTTTT. Protein: CASSLGGLNEKLFF.

In its sample, this clone was seen a few times. The genes are TRBV7-9 and TRBJ1-1; D unresolved. The germline CDR1 and CDR2 sequences are SEHNR and FQNEAQ (reference sequence). Deletions cut 4 bases from V and 3 bases from J, with 9 bases between. This CDR3 spans 13 amino acids. In DNA form, the CDR3 reads TGTGCCAGCAGCTCGTCGGAGCACACTGAAGCTTTCTTT. It translates to CASSSSEHTEAFF.